These T cell receptor beta chains were read from a single sample in a study of cytomegalovirus exposure and HLA in healthy donors. Produced via immunoSEQ multiplex PCR; TCRdb's table is partial and in-frame only. The table includes approximately 140,000 clones, approximately 80% detected once. Sequenced input: PBMCs. The source is a woman between 40 and 50 years old in good health and CMV-seronegative. CDR3s include the opening cysteine and the closing phenylalanine or tryptophan. The D gene is left open where the match is weak. Only part of the rows carry a size: once, few, many, or a class if the clone is expanded.

len: 15
j_gene: TRBJ1-1
abundance: NA
d_gene: NA
v_gene: TRBV7-9
CDR3nt: TGTGCCAGCAGCATCCGGGCAGGAGGGAACACTGAAGCTTTCTTT
CDR3aa: CASSIRAGGNTEAFF

len: 18
j_gene: TRBJ2-3
abundance: NA
d_gene: NA
v_gene: TRBV4-3
CDR3nt: TGCGCCAGCAGCCAAGAAGGCGGGCGCGAGTGGGTGCCAGATACGCAGTATTTT
CDR3aa: CASSQEGGREWVPDTQYF

len: 14
j_gene: TRBJ2-5
abundance: NA
d_gene: TRBD2
v_gene: TRBV6-5
CDR3nt: TGTGCCAGCAGTCGGGGACTAGACCAAGGGACCCAGTACTTC
CDR3aa: CASSRGLDQGTQYF

len: 16
j_gene: TRBJ2-2
abundance: few
d_gene: NA
v_gene: TRBV5-1
CDR3nt: TGCGCCAGCAGCTTGCCCGGGGGGCTAGTCACCGGGGAGCTGTTTTTT
CDR3aa: CASSLPGGLVTGELFF

len: 12
j_gene: TRBJ1-5
abundance: NA
d_gene: NA
v_gene: TRBV19
CDR3nt: TGTGCCAGTATGTCTCGCAATCAGCCCCAGCATTTT
CDR3aa: CASMSRNQPQHF

len: 17
j_gene: TRBJ2-2
abundance: once
d_gene: TRBD2
v_gene: TRBV9
CDR3nt: TGTGCCAGCAGCCAGAGCGGGAGCCTGTTTGACACCGGGGAGCTGTTTTTT
CDR3aa: CASSQSGSLFDTGELFF

len: 15
j_gene: TRBJ1-3
abundance: NA
d_gene: TRBD1
v_gene: TRBV7-2
CDR3nt: TGTGCCAGCAGCTTAAATAGGGACAGTGGAAACACCATATATTTT
CDR3aa: CASSLNRDSGNTIYF

len: 13
j_gene: TRBJ1-1
abundance: NA
d_gene: NA
v_gene: TRBV27
CDR3nt: TGTGCCAGCAGTTTCCAGGGAAACACTGAAGCTTTCTTT
CDR3aa: CASSFQGNTEAFF

len: 16
j_gene: TRBJ2-1
abundance: NA
d_gene: TRBD1
v_gene: TRBV2
CDR3nt: TGTGCCAGCAGTTCTACAGGGGGAAGCTCCTACAATGAGCAGTTCTTC
CDR3aa: CASSSTGGSSYNEQFF

len: 13
j_gene: TRBJ2-7
abundance: NA
d_gene: TRBD1
v_gene: TRBV6-5
CDR3nt: TGTGCCAGCAGCTATATGGGACAGTACGAGCAGTACTTC
CDR3aa: CASSYMGQYEQYF

len: 15
j_gene: TRBJ1-5
abundance: NA
d_gene: NA
v_gene: TRBV27
CDR3nt: TGTGCCAGCAGCCACGCGGGGGGAGGCAATCAGCCCCAGCATTTT
CDR3aa: CASSHAGGGNQPQHF

len: 14
j_gene: TRBJ1-2
abundance: NA
d_gene: NA
v_gene: TRBV7-9
CDR3nt: TGTGCCAGCCCCCCGAGCGGGGGTAACTATGGCTACACCTTC
CDR3aa: CASPPSGGNYGYTF

len: 14
j_gene: TRBJ1-4
abundance: NA
d_gene: NA
v_gene: TRBV7-9
CDR3nt: TGTGCCAGCACTGATTACAGGGCTAATGAAAAACTGTTTTTT
CDR3aa: CASTDYRANEKLFF

len: 12
j_gene: TRBJ1-2
abundance: NA
d_gene: NA
v_gene: TRBV6-5
CDR3nt: TGTGCCAGCAGCCCAAACTTCTATGGCTACACCTTC
CDR3aa: CASSPNFYGYTF

len: 15
j_gene: TRBJ2-5
abundance: NA
d_gene: TRBD2
v_gene: TRBV19
CDR3nt: TGTGCCAGTAGTCCGTTAGCGGGAGGATCAGAGACCCAGTACTTC
CDR3aa: CASSPLAGGSETQYF

len: 16
j_gene: TRBJ2-1
abundance: NA
d_gene: NA
v_gene: TRBV7-3
CDR3nt: TGTGCCAGCAGCCCCGGTGGGAGTAGCTCCTACAATGAGCAGTTCTTC
CDR3aa: CASSPGGSSSYNEQFF

len: 15
j_gene: TRBJ2-1
abundance: NA
d_gene: TRBD2
v_gene: TRBV7-9
CDR3nt: TGTGCCAGCAGCTTACTAGCGGGAGGGCTCGATGAGCAGTTCTTC
CDR3aa: CASSLLAGGLDEQFF

len: 13
j_gene: TRBJ2-5
abundance: NA
d_gene: NA
v_gene: TRBV19
CDR3nt: TGTGCCAGTAGGGTTCCAGCGGGAGAGACCCAGTACTTC
CDR3aa: CASRVPAGETQYF

len: 15
j_gene: TRBJ2-3
abundance: NA
d_gene: TRBD2
v_gene: TRBV5-1
CDR3nt: TGCGCCAGCAGCCCACGGACTAGCGCTACAGATACGCAGTATTTT
CDR3aa: CASSPRTSATDTQYF

len: 15
j_gene: TRBJ2-7
abundance: NA
d_gene: NA
v_gene: TRBV4-1
CDR3nt: TGCGCCAGCAGCCAAGATCACCCAGGCTCCTACGAGCAGTACTTC
CDR3aa: CASSQDHPGSYEQYF

len: 16
j_gene: TRBJ2-7
abundance: NA
d_gene: NA
v_gene: TRBV4-3
CDR3nt: TGCGCCAGCAGCCAATCCCTCTTGACAGTGGTTGGCGAGCAGTACTTC
CDR3aa: CASSQSLLTVVGEQYF

len: 11
j_gene: TRBJ2-7
abundance: NA
d_gene: NA
v_gene: TRBV25-1
CDR3nt: TGTGCCAGCAGTGAAGGGGACAAGGAGTACTTC
CDR3aa: CASSEGDKEYF

len: 15
j_gene: TRBJ1-1
abundance: NA
d_gene: NA
v_gene: TRBV19
CDR3nt: TGTGCCAGTAGTATAGATACAGGGAGTGGAACTGAAGCTTTCTTT
CDR3aa: CASSIDTGSGTEAFF

len: 16
j_gene: TRBJ2-5
abundance: NA
d_gene: TRBD2
v_gene: TRBV9
CDR3nt: TGTGCCAGCAGCGTAGAGGGCGGGGGGTTTCAAGAGACCCAGTACTTC
CDR3aa: CASSVEGGGFQETQYF

len: 15
j_gene: TRBJ2-7
abundance: few
d_gene: TRBD1
v_gene: TRBV4-1
CDR3nt: TGCGCCAGCAGCCAAGAGGGGACAGGGTACTACGAGCAGTACTTC
CDR3aa: CASSQEGTGYYEQYF

len: 14
j_gene: TRBJ1-2
abundance: NA
d_gene: TRBD1
v_gene: TRBV2
CDR3nt: TGTGCCAGCAGTCAGGACAGGGCTAACTATGGCTACACCTTC
CDR3aa: CASSQDRANYGYTF

len: 16
j_gene: TRBJ2-2
abundance: NA
d_gene: TRBD2
v_gene: TRBV9
CDR3nt: TGTGCCAGCAGCTACACTGCGGGGGGCCGTGGCGGGGAGCTGTTTTTT
CDR3aa: CASSYTAGGRGGELFF

len: 16
j_gene: TRBJ1-2
abundance: NA
d_gene: NA
v_gene: TRBV7-2
CDR3nt: TGTGCCAGCAGCTTAGGGGTTTTCAGGGCTGACTATGGCTACACCTTC
CDR3aa: CASSLGVFRADYGYTF

len: 16
j_gene: TRBJ1-5
abundance: NA
d_gene: NA
v_gene: TRBV5-8
CDR3nt: TGTGCCAGCAGCTTGTTACTTGGACAGATTAATCAGCCCCAGCATTTT
CDR3aa: CASSLLLGQINQPQHF

len: 13
j_gene: TRBJ1-1
abundance: NA
d_gene: NA
v_gene: TRBV29-1
CDR3nt: TGCAGCGTTGTTGGCACAGGGAACACTGAAGCTTTCTTT
CDR3aa: CSVVGTGNTEAFF

len: 19
j_gene: TRBJ1-6
abundance: NA
d_gene: TRBD1
v_gene: TRBV28
CDR3nt: TGTGCCAGCAGTTTATTCAGGGGGAGACGAGACTCCTATAATTCACCCCTCCACTTT
CDR3aa: CASSLFRGRRDSYNSPLHF

len: 15
j_gene: TRBJ2-5
abundance: NA
d_gene: NA
v_gene: TRBV27
CDR3nt: TGTGCCAGCAGTTTTGGGGGGACGGCTGGAGAGACCCAGTACTTC
CDR3aa: CASSFGGTAGETQYF

len: 15
j_gene: TRBJ2-7
abundance: NA
d_gene: NA
v_gene: TRBV7-6
CDR3nt: TGTGCCAGCAGCTTAGGCCAAGGGAGTCCCTACGAGCAGTACTTC
CDR3aa: CASSLGQGSPYEQYF

len: 15
j_gene: TRBJ2-2
abundance: NA
d_gene: NA
v_gene: TRBV7-9
CDR3nt: TGTGCCAGCAGCTTAGCACAGGCACTCACCGGGGAGCTGTTTTTT
CDR3aa: CASSLAQALTGELFF

len: 15
j_gene: TRBJ2-7
abundance: NA
d_gene: TRBD1
v_gene: TRBV27
CDR3nt: TGTGCCAGCAGCTCTAATCCGGGACAGGAAAACGAGCAGTACTTC
CDR3aa: CASSSNPGQENEQYF

len: 14
j_gene: TRBJ2-1
abundance: NA
d_gene: TRBD2
v_gene: TRBV28
CDR3nt: TGTGCCAGCAGTTGGGGGACTAGCGCGTTAGGCCAGTTCTTC
CDR3aa: CASSWGTSALGQFF

len: 19
j_gene: TRBJ2-2
abundance: NA
d_gene: TRBD2
v_gene: TRBV7-2
CDR3nt: TGTGCCAGCAGCTTAAGACTAGCGGGAGGTATCCCGGACACCGGGGAGCTGTTTTTT
CDR3aa: CASSLRLAGGIPDTGELFF

len: 19
j_gene: TRBJ2-3
abundance: NA
d_gene: NA
v_gene: TRBV7-9
CDR3nt: TGTGCCAGCACCCGAGCCCTGGCCGAGGCCGTCGGAGCTACAGATACGCAGTATTTT
CDR3aa: CASTRALAEAVGATDTQYF

len: 17
j_gene: TRBJ1-2
abundance: NA
d_gene: NA
v_gene: TRBV5-1
CDR3nt: TGCGCCAGCAGCTTGGCGGTTGGCGTAGGCAGGGACTATGGCTACACCTTC
CDR3aa: CASSLAVGVGRDYGYTF

len: 12
j_gene: TRBJ2-1
abundance: NA
d_gene: NA
v_gene: TRBV29-1
CDR3nt: TGCAGCGTTGAACCCACAACGCGGGAGCAGTTCTTC
CDR3aa: CSVEPTTREQFF

len: 13
j_gene: TRBJ1-2
abundance: few
d_gene: NA
v_gene: TRBV10-3
CDR3nt: TGTGCCATCACCCCCCGAGGTCCGCATGGCTACACCTTC
CDR3aa: CAITPRGPHGYTF

len: 15
j_gene: TRBJ1-2
abundance: NA
d_gene: NA
v_gene: TRBV7-9
CDR3nt: TGTTCCAGCAGCTTAACAGCAGTCCCAAACTATGGCTACACCTTC
CDR3aa: CSSSLTAVPNYGYTF

len: 11
j_gene: TRBJ1-1
abundance: NA
d_gene: NA
v_gene: TRBV28
CDR3nt: TGTGCCAGCACACTCGGGACTGAAGCTTTCTTT
CDR3aa: CASTLGTEAFF